A selection of T cell receptor beta chains follows, all from one sample in a study of immune heterogeneity within non-small cell lung tumors. Each CDR3 protein is one row after TCRdb ran MiXCR on the multiplex PCR reads. This sample has 20,000 to 25,000 distinct CDR3 sequences; 25% to 30% occur once, and the top ten carry around 3.8%. The sequenced sample consisted of lung tumor tissue. The receptor source for this set is a man aged 40-49 years with non-small cell lung cancer. CDR3s include the opening cysteine and the closing phenylalanine or tryptophan. The D gene is left open where the match is weak. The listing skips clone size in some rows; elsewhere it reads once, few, many or a size class.

v_call	j_call	clone_size	d_call	cdr3_nt	cdr3_aa
TRBV28	TRBJ1-6	NA	NA	TGTGCCAGCACCGTCAGGGCTAGGGATTCACCCCTCCAATTT	CASTVRARDSPLQF
TRBV12-3/TRBV12-4	TRBJ2-1	many	TRBD1	TGTGCCAGCAGCGGGACAGGGGCCAATGAGCAGTTCTTC	CASSGTGANEQFF
TRBV3-1	TRBJ2-2	medium-sized	TRBD1	TGTGCCAGCAGCCAAGGGACAGGGGGCCGTACCGGGGAGCTGTTTTTT	CASSQGTGGRTGELFF
TRBV2	TRBJ1-5	medium-sized	NA	TGTGCCAGCAGCGACAGGAGCAATCAGCCCCAGCATTTT	CASSDRSNQPQHF
TRBV13	TRBJ2-3	NA	NA	TGTGCCAGCAGCTTAGGTATTTTGTTTGGAGGGGCGACCCCCCTTTTCACAGATACGCAGTATTTT	CASSLGILFGGATPLFTDTQYF
TRBV6-1	TRBJ1-1	few	NA	TGTGCCAGCAGTGAAGCGCACGGGGGAAACACTGAAGCTTTCTTT	CASSEAHGGNTEAFF
TRBV19	TRBJ1-1	NA	NA	TGTGCCAGTAGTTTGAGACCGGGGAAAACTGAAGCTTTCTTT	CASSLRPGKTEAFF
TRBV12-3/TRBV12-4	TRBJ2-7	many	NA	TGTGCCAGCAGGAGGGGGACCTACGAGCAGTACTTC	CASRRGTYEQYF
TRBV11-1	TRBJ1-1	many	NA	TGTGCCAGCAGCAGTGGGGACTTTACTGAAGCTTTCTTT	CASSSGDFTEAFF
TRBV7-6	TRBJ1-1	NA	NA	TGTGCCAGCAGCTTATGGGTAGGGTCGCTAGTGGAAGCTTTCTTT	CASSLWVGSLVEAFF
TRBV5-1	TRBJ2-1	NA	TRBD2	TGCGCCAGCAGCTTGGAGATCGGGAGGGCCCTTCCTGAGCAGTTCTTC	CASSLEIGRALPEQFF
TRBV6-2/TRBV6-3	TRBJ2-1	many	TRBD2	TGTGCCAGCAATAGCGGGTCTAGCTCCTACAATGAGCAGTTCTTC	CASNSGSSSYNEQFF
TRBV13	TRBJ2-2	medium-sized	TRBD1	TGTGCCAGCAGCTCTAAGACAGGGGGCTTTATCGGGGAGCTGTTTTTT	CASSSKTGGFIGELFF
TRBV6-2/TRBV6-3	TRBJ1-1	NA	NA	TGTGCCAGCAACCACAGGTTGGGGGAAGCTTTCTTT	CASNHRLGEAFF
TRBV20-1	TRBJ1-4	NA	NA	TGCAGTGCTAGATCAGGAATCGTGGGTTGGAATGAAAAACTGTTTTTT	CSARSGIVGWNEKLFF
TRBV20-1	TRBJ2-1	NA	TRBD2	TGCAGTGCTAGAACAGCGACTAGCGGGATTGACTACGAGCAGTTCTTC	CSARTATSGIDYEQFF
TRBV7-9	TRBJ2-5	few	TRBD2	TGTGCCAGCAGCTTCAGCGGGAGGGGTCAAGAGACCCAGTACTTC	CASSFSGRGQETQYF
TRBV11-3	TRBJ1-2	NA	NA	TGTGCCAGCAGCCTAGGGGGGTACGGCGCCACCTTC	CASSLGGYGATF
TRBV6-5	TRBJ2-3	many	NA	TGTGCCAGCAGTTACGGGGCAGCGCAGTATTTT	CASSYGAAQYF
TRBV6-1	TRBJ1-1	few	TRBD1	TGTGCCAGCAGTCGGAGGACAGGAGTAGGTATAACTGAAGCTTTCTTT	CASSRRTGVGITEAFF
TRBV20-1	TRBJ2-3	NA	TRBD2	TGCAGTGCAGGCCTAGCGGGAGGGGATACGCAGTATTTT	CSAGLAGGDTQYF
TRBV11-3	TRBJ2-1	many	NA	TGTGCCAGCAGCCCGGGTAATGAGCAGTTCTTC	CASSPGNEQFF